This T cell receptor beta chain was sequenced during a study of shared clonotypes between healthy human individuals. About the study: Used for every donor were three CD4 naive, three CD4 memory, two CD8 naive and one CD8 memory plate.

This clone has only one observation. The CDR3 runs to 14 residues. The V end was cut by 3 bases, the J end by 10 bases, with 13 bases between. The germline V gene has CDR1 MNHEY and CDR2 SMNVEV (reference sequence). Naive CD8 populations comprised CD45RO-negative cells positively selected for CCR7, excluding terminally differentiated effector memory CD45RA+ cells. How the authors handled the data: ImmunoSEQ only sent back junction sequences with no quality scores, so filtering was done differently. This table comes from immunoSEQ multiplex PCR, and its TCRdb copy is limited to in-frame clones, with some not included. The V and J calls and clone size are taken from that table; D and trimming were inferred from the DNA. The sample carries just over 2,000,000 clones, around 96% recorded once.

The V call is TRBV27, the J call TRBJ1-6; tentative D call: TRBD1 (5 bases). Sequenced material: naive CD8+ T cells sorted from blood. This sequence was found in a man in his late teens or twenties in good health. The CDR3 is CASSFGPPGSPLHF. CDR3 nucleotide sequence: TGTGCCAGCAGTTTCGGGCCTCCAGGGTCACCCCTCCACTTT.